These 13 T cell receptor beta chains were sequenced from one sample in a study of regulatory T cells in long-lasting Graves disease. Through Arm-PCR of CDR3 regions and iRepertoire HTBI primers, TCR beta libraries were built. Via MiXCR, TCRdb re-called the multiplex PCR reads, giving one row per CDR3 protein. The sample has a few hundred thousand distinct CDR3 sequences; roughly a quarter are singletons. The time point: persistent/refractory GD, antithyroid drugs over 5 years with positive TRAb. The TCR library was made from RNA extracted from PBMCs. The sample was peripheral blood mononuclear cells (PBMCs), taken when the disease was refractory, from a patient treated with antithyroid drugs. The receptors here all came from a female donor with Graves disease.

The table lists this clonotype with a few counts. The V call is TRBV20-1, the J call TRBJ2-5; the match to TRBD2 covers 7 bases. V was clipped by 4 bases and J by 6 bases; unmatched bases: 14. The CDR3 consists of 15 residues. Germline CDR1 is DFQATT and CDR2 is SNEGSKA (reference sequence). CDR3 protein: CSANTASGSGKTQYF. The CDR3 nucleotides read TGCAGTGCTAACACCGCTAGCGGTTCAGGGAAGACCCAGTACTTC.

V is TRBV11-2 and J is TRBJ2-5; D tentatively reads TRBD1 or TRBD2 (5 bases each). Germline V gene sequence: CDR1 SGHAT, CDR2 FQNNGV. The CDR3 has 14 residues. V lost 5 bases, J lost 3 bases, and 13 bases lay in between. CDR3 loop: CASSPPGAKETQYF. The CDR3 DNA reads TGTGCCAGCAGCCCCCCCGGGGCGAAAGAGACCCAGTACTTC.

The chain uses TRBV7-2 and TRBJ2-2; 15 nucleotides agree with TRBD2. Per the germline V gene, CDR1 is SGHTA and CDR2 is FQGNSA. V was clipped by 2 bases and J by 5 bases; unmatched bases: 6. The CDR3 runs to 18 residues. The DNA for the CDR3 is TGTGCCAGCAGCTTAAACGACGGGACTAGCGGGAGGACCGGGGAGCTGTTTTTT. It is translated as CASSLNDGTSGRTGELFF.

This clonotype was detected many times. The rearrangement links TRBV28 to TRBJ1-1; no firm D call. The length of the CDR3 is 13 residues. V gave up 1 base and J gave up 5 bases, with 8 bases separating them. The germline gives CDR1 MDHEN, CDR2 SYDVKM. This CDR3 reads CASSLSVGTEAFF. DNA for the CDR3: TGTGCCAGCAGTTTATCCGTGGGGACTGAAGCTTTCTTT. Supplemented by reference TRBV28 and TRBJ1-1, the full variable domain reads DVKVTQSSRYLVKRTGEKVFLECVQDMDHENMFWYRQDPGLGLRLIYFSYDVKMKEKGDIPEGYSVSREKKERFSLILESASTNQTSMYLCASSLSVGTEAFFGQGTRLTVV.

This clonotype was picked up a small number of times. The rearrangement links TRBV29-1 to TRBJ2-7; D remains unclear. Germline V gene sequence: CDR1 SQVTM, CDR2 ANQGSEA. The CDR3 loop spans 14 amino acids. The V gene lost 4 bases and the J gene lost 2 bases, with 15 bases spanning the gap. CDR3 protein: CSVVRATAPYEQYF. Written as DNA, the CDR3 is TGCAGCGTTGTAAGGGCCACGGCCCCCTACGAGCAGTACTTC.

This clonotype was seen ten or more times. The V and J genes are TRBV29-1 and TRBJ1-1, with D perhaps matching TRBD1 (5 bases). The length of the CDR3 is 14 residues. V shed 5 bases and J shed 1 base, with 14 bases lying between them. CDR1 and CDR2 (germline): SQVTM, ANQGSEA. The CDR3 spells CSVKQGYPNTEAFF. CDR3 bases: TGCAGCGTTAAGCAGGGATACCCGAACACTGAAGCTTTCTTT. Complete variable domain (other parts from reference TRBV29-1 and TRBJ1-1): SAVISQKPSRDICQRGTSLTIQCQVDSQVTMMFWYRQQPGQSLTLIATANQGSEATYESGFVIDKFPISRPNLTFSTLTVSNMSPEDSSIYLCSVKQGYPNTEAFFGQGTRLTVV.

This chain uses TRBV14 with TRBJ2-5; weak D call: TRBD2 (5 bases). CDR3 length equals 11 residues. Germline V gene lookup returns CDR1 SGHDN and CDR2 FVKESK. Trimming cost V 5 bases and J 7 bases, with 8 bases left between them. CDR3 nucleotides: TGTGCCAGCAGCAAAGGAGGGACCCAGTACTTC. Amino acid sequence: CASSKGGTQYF. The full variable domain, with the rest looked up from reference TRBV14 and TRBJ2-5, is EAGVTQFPSHSVIEKGQTVTLRCDPISGHDNLYWYRRVMGKEIKFLLHFVKESKQDESGMPNNRFLAERTGGTYSTLKVQPAELEDSGVYFCASSKGGTQYFGPGTRLLVL.

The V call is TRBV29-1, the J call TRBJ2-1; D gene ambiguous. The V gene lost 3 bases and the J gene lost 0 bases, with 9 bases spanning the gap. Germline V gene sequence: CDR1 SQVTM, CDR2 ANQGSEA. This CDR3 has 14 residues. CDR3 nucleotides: TGCAGCGTTGACGTAGAGAGCTCCTACAATGAGCAGTTCTTC. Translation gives CSVDVESSYNEQFF.

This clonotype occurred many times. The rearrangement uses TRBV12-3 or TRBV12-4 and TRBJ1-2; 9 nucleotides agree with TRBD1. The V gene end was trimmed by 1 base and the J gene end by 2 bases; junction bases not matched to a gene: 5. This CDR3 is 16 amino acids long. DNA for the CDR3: TGTGCCAGCAGTTTAGGGCGGGACAGGGACAACTATGGCTACACCTTC. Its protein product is CASSLGRDRDNYGYTF.

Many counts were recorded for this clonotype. The CDR3: CASSEISQGPQHF. CDR3 nucleotides: TGTGCCAGCAGTGAAATCTCGCAGGGTCCCCAGCATTTT. The chain carries TRBV2 and TRBJ1-5; TRBD1 might be the D (5 bases). The CDR3 runs to 13 residues. CDR1 and CDR2 (germline): SNHLY, FYNNEI. Trimming pared 2 bases from V and 10 bases from J, leaving 12 bases between.

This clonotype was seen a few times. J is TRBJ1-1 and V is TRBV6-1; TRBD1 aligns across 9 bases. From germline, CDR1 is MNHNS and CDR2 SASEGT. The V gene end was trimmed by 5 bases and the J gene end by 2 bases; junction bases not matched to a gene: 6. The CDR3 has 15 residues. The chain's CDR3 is CASSSGTGYNTEAFF. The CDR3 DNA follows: TGTGCCAGCAGTAGCGGGACAGGGTATAACACTGAAGCTTTCTTT.

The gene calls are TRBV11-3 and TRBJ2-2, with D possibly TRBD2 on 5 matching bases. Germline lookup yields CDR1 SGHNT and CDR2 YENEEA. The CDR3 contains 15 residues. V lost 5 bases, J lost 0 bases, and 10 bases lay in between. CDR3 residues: CASSPRGTNTGELFF. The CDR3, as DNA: TGTGCCAGCAGCCCCCGGGGAACGAACACCGGGGAGCTGTTTTTT.

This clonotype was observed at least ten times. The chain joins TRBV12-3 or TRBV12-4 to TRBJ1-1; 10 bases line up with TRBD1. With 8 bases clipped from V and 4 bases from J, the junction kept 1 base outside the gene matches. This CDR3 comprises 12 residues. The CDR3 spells CASGQGGTEAFF. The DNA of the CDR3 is TGTGCCAGCGGACAGGGGGGCACTGAAGCTTTCTTT.